These 32 T cell receptor beta chains came from one sample sequenced in a study of control samples from healthy donors and cancer patients. This table comes from immunoSEQ multiplex PCR, and its TCRdb copy is limited to in-frame clones, with some not included. The repertoire holds 130,000 to 150,000 clones, roughly 92% seen once, with 11% in the top ten. Material: blood. These receptors all stem from a man aged 25 to 40 in good health.

The chain employs TRBV28 and TRBJ2-1; a possible D gene is TRBD2 (6 bases). The CDR3 runs to 14 residues. Trimming left V 3 bases short and J 6 bases short, with 12 bases between. Germline-derived CDR1 and CDR2 are MDHEN and SYDVKM. The CDR3 loop reads CASSLAGLLNEQFF. CDR3 DNA: TGTGCCAGCAGTTTGGCGGGACTTCTCAATGAGCAGTTCTTC. Together with reference TRBV28 and TRBJ2-1, the CDR3 gives the full variable domain: DVKVTQSSRYLVKRTGEKVFLECVQDMDHENMFWYRQDPGLGLRLIYFSYDVKMKEKGDIPEGYSVSREKKERFSLILESASTNQTSMYLCASSLAGLLNEQFFGPGTRLTVL.

V and J are TRBV13 and TRBJ2-7, with TRBD2 matching over 7 bases. The CDR3 has 14 amino acids. The germline V gene has CDR1 PRHDT and CDR2 FYEKMQ (reference sequence). Unmatched junction bases numbered 7, after V lost 7 bases and J lost 1 base. CDR3 coding DNA: TGTGCCAGCACGGAGACGGGACTATCCTACGAGCAGTACTTC. This encodes CASTETGLSYEQYF.

This chain links TRBV11-3 with TRBJ1-3; D is unresolved. Per the germline V gene, CDR1 is SGHNT and CDR2 is YENEEA. Trimming cost V 0 bases and J 0 bases, with 12 bases left between them. The CDR3 is 17 residues long. This CDR3 is CASSLELGVDSGNTIYF. The CDR3 bases are TGTGCCAGCAGCTTAGAACTCGGCGTCGACTCTGGAAACACCATATATTTT.

The CDR3 region is CASRGVTYEQYF. In DNA, the CDR3 is TGTGCCAGCAGGGGGGTGACCTACGAGCAGTACTTC. V is TRBV6-5 and J is TRBJ2-7, with D perhaps matching TRBD1 or TRBD2 (5 bases each). The CDR3 contains 12 residues. V lost 6 bases to trimming and J lost 2 bases, with 8 bases between them. Per germline, CDR1 MNHEY and CDR2 SVGAGI.

This clone was counted between two and nine times. The V gene is TRBV19, the J gene TRBJ1-5; TRBD1 matches at 9 bases. The length of the CDR3 is 15 residues. Germline V CDR1 and CDR2: LNHDA, SQIVND (reference sequence). Trimming at V came to 5 bases and at J to 4 bases, leaving 6 bases not matched to a gene. CDR3 region: CASSSYRGRNQPQHF. The CDR3 DNA reads as TGTGCCAGTAGTTCTTACAGGGGGCGAAATCAGCCCCAGCATTTT. Based on the CDR3 plus reference TRBV19 and TRBJ1-5, the full variable domain is DGGITQSPKYLFRKEGQNVTLSCEQNLNHDAMYWYRQDPGQGLRLIYYSQIVNDFQKGDIAEGYSVSREKKESFPLTVTSAQKNPTAFYLCASSSYRGRNQPQHFGDGTRLSIL.

The V call is TRBV2, the J call TRBJ2-7; 14 bases fit TRBD2. The CDR3 loop spans 17 amino acids. The V and J ends lost 8 bases and 3 bases, in that order; junction bases with no gene match: 12. Germline values: CDR1 SNHLY, CDR2 FYNNEI. DNA for the CDR3: TGTGCCAGCCGCCCCCCGGGACTAGCGGGAGTAAGCTACGAGCAGTACTTC. Protein product: CASRPPGLAGVSYEQYF.

This rearrangement joins TRBV28 to TRBJ2-3, with 12 bases that match TRBD2. The CDR3 extends over 16 amino acids. Looked up from germline, CDR1 is MDHEN and CDR2 is SYDVKM. With V trimmed by 7 bases and J by 5 bases, 10 bases remained unmatched. CDR3 residues: CASTDASGRVLDTQYF. The CDR3 DNA sequence: TGTGCCAGCACTGACGCTAGCGGGAGGGTTTTAGATACGCAGTATTTT.

The chain joins TRBV28 to TRBJ1-1, with 7 bases aligning to TRBD1. The V gene end was trimmed by 6 bases and the J gene end by 0 bases; junction bases not matched to a gene: 4. The CDR3 spans 14 residues. Germline values: CDR1 MDHEN, CDR2 SYDVKM. The CDR3 protein is CASRDRTLNTEAFF. CDR3 bases: TGTGCCAGCAGGGACAGGACACTGAACACTGAAGCTTTCTTT.

V usage is TRBV6-2 or TRBV6-3 and J usage is TRBJ1-1; TRBD1 aligns across 7 bases. This CDR3 has 14 amino acids. Germline CDR1 and CDR2: MNHEY and SVGEGT. V was pared by 5 bases and J by 6 bases, with 9 bases of the junction left unmatched. CDR3 sequence: CASSRDSEGSEAFF. The CDR3, as DNA: TGTGCCAGCAGTAGGGACAGCGAAGGGTCTGAAGCTTTCTTT.

The chain has TRBV29-1 and TRBJ2-7, with 9 positions matching TRBD1. The CDR3 spans 12 residues. With 6 bases clipped from V and 6 bases from J, the junction kept 6 bases outside the gene matches. The germline gives CDR1 SQVTM, CDR2 ANQGSEA. CDR3 DNA sequence: TGCAGCGTAAGGACAGGGGCATCCGAGCAGTACTTC. Residues: CSVRTGASEQYF.

The gene calls are TRBV28 and TRBJ2-3; 8 nucleotides agree with TRBD1. This CDR3 is 16 amino acids long. Germline CDR1 MDHEN, CDR2 SYDVKM. The CDR3 sequence: CATRVMGQVRADTQYF. The CDR3 nucleotides are TGTGCGACCCGGGTGATGGGACAGGTTAGGGCAGATACGCAGTATTTT. The complete variable domain, with remaining parts taken from reference TRBV28 and TRBJ2-3, reads DVKVTQSSRYLVKRTGEKVFLECVQDMDHENMFWYRQDPGLGLRLIYFSYDVKMKEKGDIPEGYSVSREKKERFSLILESASTNQTSMYLCATRVMGQVRADTQYFGPGTRLTVL.

The rearrangement links TRBV9 to TRBJ1-1; no firm D call. CDR1 and CDR2 (germline): SGDLS, YYNGEE. V was pared by 0 bases and J by 4 bases, with 7 bases between. The CDR3 contains 13 residues. As DNA, the CDR3 is TGTGCCAGCAGCGTAGACGAGGGCACTGAAGCTTTCTTT. It codes for CASSVDEGTEAFF.

This clone has just one count. The chain combines TRBV2 with TRBJ1-2; D ambiguous. This CDR3 spans 15 amino acids. Trimming removed 1 base from V and 1 base from J, with 10 bases in between. CDR1 and CDR2 (germline): SNHLY, FYNNEI. The CDR3: CASSEDQDFNYGYTF. Written as DNA, the CDR3 is TGTGCCAGCAGTGAAGACCAGGACTTTAACTATGGCTACACCTTC.

The chain joins TRBV6-5 to TRBJ1-1, with D maybe TRBD1 (5 bases). Germline V gene lookup returns CDR1 MNHEY and CDR2 SVGAGI. Trimming stripped 2 bases from V and 0 bases from J, with 13 bases between. This CDR3 region has 16 residues. The CDR3 region is CASSYLPHRMNTEAFF. CDR3 nucleotide sequence: TGTGCCAGCAGTTACCTTCCCCACAGGATGAACACTGAAGCTTTCTTT.

The rearrangement links TRBV21-1 to TRBJ2-3; no DNA check was done on the table's D call, TRBD1. TRBV21-1 is designated a pseudogene. The CDR3 spans 16 residues. CDR3 sequence: CASSTSRGRLTDTQYF. For the CDR3, the DNA is TGTGCCAGCAGCACCTCCAGGGGAAGGCTCACAGATACGCAGTATTTT.

The V and J genes are TRBV30 and TRBJ2-1; possibly TRBD2 for D (6 bases). Germline V gene sequence: CDR1 GTSNPN, CDR2 SVGIG (reference sequence). Between the trimmed V and J ends, which lost 0 bases and 5 bases, there was a span of 14 bases. The CDR3 runs to 15 residues. The chain's CDR3 is CAWSVWGRYDNEQFF. CDR3 DNA: TGTGCCTGGAGTGTATGGGGGAGGTATGACAATGAGCAGTTCTTC.

V usage is TRBV25-1 and J usage is TRBJ2-1; the D gene is possibly TRBD2 (6 bases). Deletions cut 4 bases from V and 8 bases from J, with 15 bases between. The germline V gene encodes CDR1 MGHDK and CDR2 SYGVNS. The length of the CDR3 is 14 residues. The CDR3 nucleotides read TGTGCCAGCAGTGGGTCCTGGGGAGGACATGAGCAGTTCTTC. This gives the protein CASSGSWGGHEQFF.

This chain uses TRBV19 with TRBJ2-2; TRBD1 is a possible D gene (6 bases). The CDR3 extends over 16 amino acids. The germline CDR1 and CDR2 sequences are LNHDA and SQIVND (reference sequence). V was trimmed by 6 bases and J by 5 bases, leaving 19 bases between them. The CDR3 spells CASSHQTPQGTGELFF. Written as DNA, the CDR3 is TGTGCCAGTAGCCATCAAACCCCACAGGGAACCGGGGAGCTGTTTTTT.

The CDR3 region is CASSEHLLTWQFF. The CDR3 DNA is TGTGCCAGCAGTGAACACCTTCTGACTTGGCAGTTCTTC. The rearrangement uses TRBV6-1 and TRBJ2-1, with D uncertain. V lost 2 bases, J lost 12 bases, and 14 bases lay in between. The CDR3 spans 13 residues. In germline, CDR1 is MNHNS, CDR2 SASEGT.

The rearrangement uses TRBV29-1 and TRBJ2-5; a weak D match, TRBD2 (5 bases). V was pared by 4 bases and J by 3 bases, with 15 bases between. The CDR3 covers 14 residues. Germline lookup yields CDR1 SQVTM and CDR2 ANQGSEA. CDR3 DNA sequence: TGCAGCGTTGCCTTCTCCGGGGTAAAAGAGACCCAGTACTTC. This sequence encodes CSVAFSGVKETQYF.

The gene calls are TRBV6-5 and TRBJ2-3; 7 bases align to TRBD2. Germline loops: CDR1 MNHEY, CDR2 SVGAGI. The CDR3 contains 14 residues. V was pared by 5 bases and J by 6 bases, with 8 bases of the junction left unmatched. CDR3 nucleotide sequence: TGTGCCAGCAGTCGACTAGCTGTCCGGGATACGCAGTATTTT. It yields the protein CASSRLAVRDTQYF.

This clone was observed once. The chain has TRBV11-1 and TRBJ2-1, with D maybe TRBD1 (6 bases). There are 15 residues in the CDR3. Trimming shortened V by 1 base and J by 8 bases, and 15 bases separated the two germline ends. Germline V gene sequence: CDR1 SGHAT, CDR2 FQDESV (reference sequence). The CDR3 coding sequence is TGTGCCAGCAGCTTAGACGGGGCCAGGGGACATGAGCAGTTCTTC. Translating it yields CASSLDGARGHEQFF.

The chain links TRBV6-1 to TRBJ2-5; a weak D match, TRBD1 (6 bases). V was trimmed by 4 bases and J by 5 bases, leaving 20 bases between them. Germline V gene lookup returns CDR1 MNHNS and CDR2 SASEGT. The CDR3 is 16 amino acids. CDR3 in amino acids: CASSGRFGQPRETQYF. In DNA form, the CDR3 reads TGTGCCAGCAGTGGTCGATTTGGACAGCCTCGGGAGACCCAGTACTTC.

V gene TRBV6-4 combines with J gene TRBJ1-2; 8 positions agree with TRBD1. V shed 2 bases, J shed 8 bases, and the junction held 10 bases outside the gene matches. The germline V gene has CDR1 MRHNA and CDR2 SNTAGT. The CDR3 extends over 15 amino acids. CDR3 amino acids: CASSDQPTGEGGYTF. CDR3 sequence (DNA): TGTGCCAGCAGTGACCAACCGACAGGGGAGGGAGGCTACACCTTC.

The rearrangement links TRBV5-8 to TRBJ1-1, with D maybe TRBD1 (6 bases). Trimming took 6 bases from V and 4 from J, leaving 10 bases between them. This CDR3 comprises 12 residues. CDR1 and CDR2 from the germline V gene are SGHTS and YDEGEE. The DNA of the CDR3 is TGTGCCAGCATCCGGACAGCCACTGAAGCTTTCTTT. Amino acids: CASIRTATEAFF.

This clone was counted a single time. The CDR3 spells CASSPSGTEHYGYTF. Written as DNA, the CDR3 is TGCGCCAGCAGCCCCTCGGGCACAGAACACTATGGCTACACCTTC. The V and J genes are TRBV5-1 and TRBJ1-2; D not resolved. V was pared by 4 bases and J by 3 bases, with 16 bases between. From germline, CDR1 is SGHRS and CDR2 YFSETQ. The CDR3 is 15 amino acids.

The chain combines TRBV6-6 with TRBJ2-7; D not certain. Germline CDR1 reads MNHNY; CDR2 reads SVGAGI (reference sequence). The ends were cut back, 6 bases at V and 3 bases at J, with 6 bases in the middle. The CDR3 contains 11 residues. Here the CDR3 DNA reads TGTGCCAGCAGACAAAACTACGAGCAGTACTTC. It is translated as CASRQNYEQYF.

This chain uses TRBV28 with TRBJ2-7; D is undetermined. CDR1 and CDR2 (germline): MDHEN, SYDVKM. Trimming cost V 4 bases and J 6 bases, with 16 bases left between them. The CDR3 totals 14 residues. The CDR3 bases are TGTGCCAGCAGTTCGGGCAGTAGTCCGGGCGAGCAGTACTTC. Amino acids: CASSSGSSPGEQYF.

The rearrangement uses TRBV15 and TRBJ1-1; 11 nucleotides agree with TRBD1. The CDR3 extends over 17 amino acids. Germline assignment: CDR1 LNHNV and CDR2 YYDKDF (reference sequence). The V and J ends lost 1 base and 4 bases, in that order; junction bases with no gene match: 8. The CDR3 region is CATSRGDRGLSGTEAFF. CDR3 in DNA: TGTGCCACCAGCAGAGGGGACAGGGGGTTGTCGGGCACTGAAGCTTTCTTT.

V gene TRBV7-2 combines with J gene TRBJ2-7, with unresolved D. The CDR3 totals 14 residues. V was cut by 5 bases and J by 2 bases, with 13 bases left in between. Looked up from germline, CDR1 is SGHTA and CDR2 is FQGNSA. The CDR3 loop is CASSPRISTYEQYF. DNA of the CDR3: TGTGCCAGCAGCCCCAGGATTTCAACCTACGAGCAGTACTTC. The variable domain in full, completed from reference TRBV7-2 and TRBJ2-7, reads GAGVSQSPSNKVTEKGKDVELRCDPISGHTALYWYRQSLGQGLEFLIYFQGNSAPDKSGLPSDRFSAERTGGSVSTLTIQRTQQEDSAVYLCASSPRISTYEQYFGPGTRLTVT.

The rearrangement links TRBV6-2 or TRBV6-3 to TRBJ2-2; D might be TRBD2 (6 bases). There are 17 residues in the CDR3. V was pared by 0 bases and J by 5 bases, with 16 bases between. Germline V gene sequence: CDR1 MNHEY, CDR2 SVGEGT. The CDR3 region is CASSYSIGTGVTGELFF. The DNA for the CDR3 is TGTGCCAGCAGTTACTCGATCGGGACGGGAGTAACCGGGGAGCTGTTTTTT.

V usage is TRBV5-6 and J usage is TRBJ2-7, with 13 positions matching TRBD2. CDR1 and CDR2 (germline): SGHDT, YYEEEE. This CDR3 has 15 amino acids. J was trimmed by 3 bases and V by 6 bases; bases with no gene match: 6. The CDR3 DNA reads TGTGCCAGCACCCCGACTAGCGGGAGGTTCTACGAGCAGTACTTC. This encodes CASTPTSGRFYEQYF.